These 31 T cell receptor beta chains share one sample of origin, sequenced in a study of cytomegalovirus exposure and HLA in healthy donors. Researchers ran the PCR with 60 Vbeta and 13 Jbeta primers. Produced via immunoSEQ multiplex PCR; TCRdb's table is partial and in-frame only. The table shows 85,000 to 100,000 clones, with about two thirds occurring only once. Sequenced sample: PBMCs. The receptors derive from a human donor in good health.

This clone has more than one count but fewer than ten. The chain uses TRBV5-1 and TRBJ1-4, with D perhaps matching TRBD1 (5 bases). The CDR3 consists of 15 residues. Trimming pared 4 bases from V and 0 bases from J, leaving 10 bases between. Germline V gene data show CDR1 as SGHRS and CDR2 as YFSETQ. Here the CDR3 DNA reads TGCGCCAGCAGCCTGCAGGGTGCAACTAATGAAAAACTGTTTTTT. It specifies CASSLQGATNEKLFF.

In its sample, this clone was seen a few times. The V call is TRBV7-2, the J call TRBJ1-2; 8 nucleotides align to TRBD1. CDR1 is SGHTA and CDR2 is FQGNSA in the germline V gene. The CDR3 has 15 residues. The V segment lost 3 bases and the J segment 8 bases; nucleotides outside the gene matches: 11. The CDR3 is CASSLQGAQGLGYTF. The CDR3 bases are TGTGCCAGCAGCTTGCAGGGGGCGCAAGGACTAGGCTACACCTTC.

The chain joins TRBV6-5 to TRBJ1-6, with D possibly matching TRBD1 (5 bases). CDR1 and CDR2 from the germline V gene are MNHEY and SVGAGI. The V end lost 5 bases, the J end lost 3 bases, and 8 bases lay between the germline ends. The CDR3 totals 14 residues. CDR3 in DNA: TGTGCCAGCAGTGAAGGGGACTATAATTCACCCCTCCACTTT. As protein: CASSEGDYNSPLHF.

V usage is TRBV9 and J usage is TRBJ2-5, with TRBD2 identical over 7 bases. CDR1 SGDLS and CDR2 YYNGEE come from the germline V gene. The ends lost 0 bases at V and 4 bases at J; junction bases unmatched: 12. The CDR3 is 17 amino acids. CDR3: CASSVGVSSGVGETQYF. The CDR3 DNA reads TGTGCCAGCAGCGTAGGGGTATCGAGCGGGGTTGGAGAGACCCAGTACTTC.

This chain joins TRBV5-4 and TRBJ2-2; maybe TRBD1 (5 bases). V was clipped by 0 bases and J by 3 bases, with 12 bases between them. Germline CDR1 SGHNT, CDR2 YYREEE (reference sequence). This CDR3 contains 16 residues. CDR3 region: CASSLEQGYDTGELFF. In DNA, the CDR3 is TGTGCCAGCAGCTTGGAGCAGGGATATGACACCGGGGAGCTGTTTTTT.

V is TRBV25-1 and J is TRBJ2-5; 8 bases agree with TRBD1. Germline V gene data show CDR1 as MGHDK and CDR2 as SYGVNS. The CDR3 is made up of 15 amino acids. V gave up 7 bases and J gave up 4 bases; unmatched junction bases: 11. This CDR3 is CASTGTGHQRETQYF. CDR3 nucleotides: TGTGCCAGCACCGGGACAGGACACCAAAGAGAGACCCAGTACTTC.

As concerns this clone: A read error is likely, as this CDR3 ends without the conserved phenylalanine or tryptophan. The genes are TRBV6-1 and TRBJ1-6; maybe TRBD1 (6 bases). The length of the CDR3 is 13 residues. Trimming removed 6 bases at V and 10 bases at J, with 13 bases between. Germline CDR1 reads MNHNS; CDR2 reads SASEGT. The DNA of the CDR3 is TGTGCCAGCAGGGTGGACAGAGCGTCACCCCTCCACTTG. Protein: CASRVDRASPLHL.

This clone showed up just a few times. This chain connects TRBV7-2 to TRBJ2-5; 9 nucleotides agree with TRBD2. Germline lookup yields CDR1 SGHTA and CDR2 FQGNSA. CDR3 length: 15 residues. V was clipped by 4 bases and J by 1 base; unmatched bases: 4. The CDR3 region has the DNA TGTGCCAGCAGCTGGAGTAGCGGGGGCCAAGAGACCCAGTACTTC. Protein sequence: CASSWSSGGQETQYF.

The chain couples TRBV4-1 to TRBJ2-7; the match to TRBD1 covers 9 bases. Per the germline V gene, CDR1 is MGHRA and CDR2 is YSYEKL. Trimming removed 4 bases from V and 9 bases from J; junction bases left unmatched: 16. There are 16 residues in the CDR3. CDR3 bases: TGCGCCAGCAGCCGCCTGACGGGACAGGGAGTAGGTTGGCAGTACTTC. It is translated as CASSRLTGQGVGWQYF.

CDR3 DNA sequence: TGTGCCAGCAGTTCCAAGACAGGCGCTAATCAGCCCCAGCATTTT. It yields the protein CASSSKTGANQPQHF. The chain joins TRBV28 to TRBJ1-5; TRBD1 is a possible D gene (6 bases). Germline V gene sequence: CDR1 MDHEN, CDR2 SYDVKM. V gave up 4 bases and J gave up 4 bases, with 14 bases separating them. This CDR3 is 15 amino acids long.

The rearrangement joins TRBV7-2 to TRBJ2-5, with 8 nucleotides matching TRBD2. Losses at the gene ends were 2 bases for V and 5 bases for J; bases not matched to a gene: 16. Germline V lookup: CDR1 SGHTA, CDR2 FQGNSA. This CDR3 comprises 18 residues. In DNA form, the CDR3 reads TGTGCCAGCAGCTTATTATTGGGTGGCGGGAGGCGGTCGGAGACCCAGTACTTC. Residues: CASSLLLGGGRRSETQYF. Based on the CDR3 plus reference TRBV7-2 and TRBJ2-5, the full variable domain is GAGVSQSPSNKVTEKGKDVELRCDPISGHTALYWYRQSLGQGLEFLIYFQGNSAPDKSGLPSDRFSAERTGGSVSTLTIQRTQQEDSAVYLCASSLLLGGGRRSETQYFGPGTRLLVL.

This clone was seen a handful of times. The rearrangement joins TRBV19 to TRBJ1-1, with D unclear. The CDR3 loop spans 11 amino acids. Trimming took 6 bases from V and 11 from J, leaving 13 bases between them. Looked up from germline, CDR1 is LNHDA and CDR2 is SQIVND (reference sequence). CDR3 in amino acids: CASRSPVFAFF. In DNA, the CDR3 is TGTGCCAGTAGAAGCCCCGTTTTCGCTTTCTTT.

As regards this clone: A read error may produce the germline difference seen at one junction end. The same CDR3 can be traced to other DNA sequences in this sample. This chain uses TRBV29-1 with TRBJ1-1; 11 bases agree with TRBD1. The CDR3 loop spans 14 amino acids. CDR1 and CDR2 (germline): SQVTM, ANQGSEA. This chain's CDR3 is CSVEVGQGDTEAFF. DNA of the CDR3: TGCAGCGTTGAAGTGGGACAGGGGGACACCGAAGCTTTCTTT.

This chain joins TRBV23-1 and TRBJ2-5; a possible D gene is TRBD1 (5 bases). TRBV23-1 belongs to the ORF category, with a function that is uncertain. Deletions cut 3 bases from V and 4 bases from J, with 15 bases between. The length of the CDR3 is 15 residues. The CDR3 spells CASSHHYWGSETQYF. CDR3 nucleotide sequence: TGCGCCAGCAGTCACCACTACTGGGGCTCAGAGACCCAGTACTTC.

The gene calls are TRBV19 and TRBJ2-2; TRBD1 might be the D (5 bases). Trimming removed 7 bases from V and 0 bases from J, with 15 bases in between. Per germline, CDR1 LNHDA and CDR2 SQIVND (reference sequence). CDR3 length: 16 amino acids. The CDR3: CASISPGNPNTGELFF. The DNA of the CDR3 is TGTGCCAGTATTAGTCCAGGGAACCCGAACACCGGGGAGCTGTTTTTT.

The chain is built from TRBV4-3 and TRBJ1-4; 9 nucleotides agree with TRBD1. The CDR3 consists of 15 residues. Germline V gives CDR1 LGHNA, CDR2 YSLEER. The V segment lost 1 base and the J segment 7 bases; nucleotides outside the gene matches: 4. CDR3 in amino acids: CASSQAGQGVEKLFF. The DNA for the CDR3 is TGCGCCAGCAGCCAAGCGGGACAGGGCGTTGAAAAACTGTTTTTT.

The rearrangement links TRBV5-5 to TRBJ1-3; TRBD1 aligns across 7 bases. The CDR3 is 15 residues long. The junction had 6 bases not matched to a gene; V was cut back by 4 bases and J by 2 bases. Germline loops: CDR1 SGHKS, CDR2 YYEKEE (reference sequence). The CDR3: CASSPGQVPGNTIYF. The CDR3 nucleotides read TGTGCCAGCAGCCCCGGACAGGTTCCTGGAAACACCATATATTTT.

The genes are TRBV7-2 and TRBJ1-4; weak D call: TRBD1 (6 bases). CDR3 size: 17 residues. The germline gives CDR1 SGHTA, CDR2 FQGNSA. With 5 bases removed from V and 8 bases from J, the gap between germline ends came to 24 bases. As DNA, the CDR3 is TGTGCCAGCAGCCCTAATCTTGGGGGGGGCGCGCACGAAAAACTGTTTTTT. It translates to CASSPNLGGGAHEKLFF.

The genes are TRBV6-5 and TRBJ1-2; TRBD1 is a possible D gene (5 bases). This CDR3 region has 14 residues. Between the trimmed V and J ends, which lost 5 bases and 3 bases, there was a span of 13 bases. Germline-derived CDR1 and CDR2 are MNHEY and SVGAGI. In nucleotides, the CDR3 is TGTGCCAGCAGTCCCTGGGGGGTAGACTATGGCTACACCTTC. Its translation is CASSPWGVDYGYTF.

This chain joins TRBV30 and TRBJ1-5, with 7 positions matching TRBD1. The CDR3 has 16 amino acids. Trimming cost V 3 bases and J 1 base; bases outside gene matches: 9. The germline gives CDR1 GTSNPN, CDR2 SVGIG (reference sequence). The CDR3: CAWSPDRVLSNQPQHF. For the CDR3, the DNA is TGTGCCTGGAGCCCAGACAGGGTTCTAAGCAATCAGCCCCAGCATTTT.

The chain has TRBV2 and TRBJ1-5; D might be TRBD1 (6 bases). V lost 7 bases to trimming and J lost 8 bases, with 15 bases between them. Germline V gene sequence: CDR1 SNHLY, CDR2 FYNNEI. The CDR3 consists of 13 residues. For the CDR3, the DNA is TGTGCCAGCACCATAAACAGGGTTGAGCCCCAGCATTTT. Translated, it gives CASTINRVEPQHF.

The genes are TRBV7-9 and TRBJ2-7; D gene ambiguous. Germline assignment: CDR1 SEHNR and CDR2 FQNEAQ (reference sequence). The CDR3 loop spans 14 amino acids. V lost 4 bases and J lost 9, with 19 bases in between. The CDR3: CASSSDNDARWQYF. CDR3 nucleotide sequence: TGTGCCAGCAGCTCCGATAACGACGCTAGGTGGCAGTACTTC.

The chain couples TRBV4-3 to TRBJ1-1, with D possibly being TRBD1 (6 bases). This CDR3 region has 17 residues. Trimming took off 1 base at V and 1 base at J, with 16 bases between the two ends. CDR1 is LGHNA, CDR2 YSLEER, per germline. The CDR3 loop reads CASSQGPHGGANTEAFF. For the CDR3, the DNA is TGCGCCAGCAGCCAAGGCCCCCACGGGGGGGCGAACACTGAAGCTTTCTTT.

The rearrangement joins TRBV5-1 to TRBJ1-1; D remains unclear. Trimming took 2 bases from V and 7 from J, leaving 12 bases between them. CDR1 and CDR2 from the germline V gene are SGHRS and YFSETQ. The CDR3 loop spans 13 amino acids. For the CDR3, the DNA is TGCGCCAGCAGCTTCGAGTCGTTCGGTGAAGCTTTCTTT. Its translation is CASSFESFGEAFF. Full variable domain (outside the CDR3, taken from reference TRBV5-1 and TRBJ1-1): KAGVTQTPRYLIKTRGQQVTLSCSPISGHRSVSWYQQTPGQGLQFLFEYFSETQRNKGNFPGRFSGRQFSNSRSEMNVSTLELGDSALYLCASSFESFGEAFFGQGTRLTVV.

The chain has TRBV7-9 and TRBJ2-7; 7 nucleotides match TRBD1. This CDR3 comprises 19 residues. V trimming: 3 bases; J trimming: 4 bases; junction bases outside the gene matches: 21. Germline CDR1 reads SEHNR; CDR2 reads FQNEAQ (reference sequence). The CDR3 DNA sequence: TGTGCCAGCAGCTTTGAGATATTCTTGACAGGGAAATTTGGGTACGAGCAGTACTTC. This encodes CASSFEIFLTGKFGYEQYF.

Of note for this clone: At one end the junction does not follow the germline gene, possibly because of a read error. The V call is TRBV5-4, the J call TRBJ2-1; 10 positions agree with TRBD1. The CDR3 is made up of 15 amino acids. Germline CDR1 SGHNT, CDR2 YYREEE (reference sequence). In DNA, the CDR3 is TGTGCCAGCAACTTGGACAGGGGGGCTTACAATGAGCAGTTCTTC. It specifies CASNLDRGAYNEQFF.

The chain uses TRBV19 and TRBJ2-5; a possible D gene is TRBD2 (7 bases). From germline, CDR1 is LNHDA and CDR2 SQIVND (reference sequence). The CDR3 loop spans 15 amino acids. V lost 4 bases and J 5 bases, leaving 17 bases between the germline ends. The CDR3 DNA is TGTGCCAGTAGTACACTCGGGGGGCGGGAGGAGACCCAGTACTTC. It encodes CASSTLGGREETQYF.

The V gene is TRBV6-5, the J gene TRBJ1-3; D gene unclear. The V gene's germline CDR1 is MNHEY and CDR2 SVGAGI. V shed 2 bases and J shed 1 base, with 9 bases lying between them. This CDR3 has 15 amino acids. CDR3: CASSYDFGSGNTIYF. The CDR3 nucleotides read TGTGCCAGCAGTTACGACTTTGGTTCTGGAAACACCATATATTTT.

The genes are TRBV7-2 and TRBJ2-7; 8 bases align to TRBD1. This CDR3 contains 14 residues. The germline gives CDR1 SGHTA, CDR2 FQGNSA. V shed 2 bases and J 6 bases; nucleotides not matched to a gene: 6. CDR3 sequence reads: CASSLNQGAGEQYF. The CDR3 coding sequence is TGTGCCAGCAGCTTAAATCAGGGGGCTGGCGAGCAGTACTTC.

This clone has more than one count but fewer than ten. The CDR3 coding sequence is TGTGCCAGCAGTTCCGGGACAGGGGGCCCCGATACGCAGTATTTT. Amino acids: CASSSGTGGPDTQYF. The chain has TRBV2 and TRBJ2-3, with TRBD1 matching 12 bases. The CDR3 is 15 amino acids. V dropped 5 bases and J dropped 6; count of bases not matched to a gene: 6. CDR1 and CDR2 (germline): SNHLY, FYNNEI. The whole variable domain, remainder taken from reference TRBV2 and TRBJ2-3, is EPEVTQTPSHQVTQMGQEVILRCVPISNHLYFYWYRQILGQKVEFLVSFYNNEISEKSEIFDDQFSVERPDGSNFTLKIRSTKLEDSAMYFCASSSGTGGPDTQYFGPGTRLTVL.

V is TRBV5-8 and J is TRBJ1-5, with 7 bases aligning to TRBD1. Germline V gene sequence: CDR1 SGHTS, CDR2 YDEGEE. CDR3 size: 20 residues. The trim removed 5 bases at V and 1 base at J, leaving 21 bases unmatched. The CDR3 here is CASSHLPGGSRLGSNQPQHF. In nucleotides, the CDR3 is TGTGCCAGCAGTCATCTACCAGGGGGAAGTCGGCTTGGGAGCAATCAGCCCCAGCATTTT. The whole variable domain, filled in from reference TRBV5-8 and TRBJ1-5, reads EAGVTQSPTHLIKTRGQQATLRCSPISGHTSVYWYQQALGLGLQFLLWYDEGEERNRGNFPPRFSGRQFPNYSSELNVNALELEDSALYLCASSHLPGGSRLGSNQPQHFGDGTRLSIL.